This section outlines one TCR beta chain sequence together with its context. Antigen specificity is unknown. CDR1 and CDR2 from the germline V gene are WNHNN and SYGVQD (reference sequence). V shed 4 bases and J 6 bases; nucleotides not matched to a gene: 9. The CDR3 sequence is 16 residues long. It was patients with CD8+CD57+ cell expansion by flow cytometry who were chosen for sequencing. The diagnosis in all patients was severe acquired aplastic anemia. At blood sampling, none of the patients had yet received therapy. This record comes from a study of CD8+CD57+ T cells in acquired aplastic anemia. The overall study: CD4+ and CD8+ cells, once sorted, gave DNA averaging around 3.4 ug.

Findings of the study overall: It was found that nearly 30 CD8+ CDR3 sequences were shared between patients and controls.

Researchers used genomic DNA as the template to profile TCR beta VDJ and CDR3. TCRdb reanalysed the reads using MiXCR and keeps one entry per CDR3 protein. The sample shows some 200,000 distinct CDR3 sequences, 50% to 70% of them seen only once. This chain joins TRBV10-1 and TRBJ2-1; 10 bases agree with TRBD2. Sequencing was performed on sorted CD4+, CD8+, or CD8+CD57+ T cells (not recorded which) from PBMCs. The receptor was isolated from a human donor with aplastic anemia. The CDR3 DNA sequence: TGCGCCAGCAGTGTTATACCGGGACTAGCGTCCAATGAGCAGTTCTTC. It translates to CASSVIPGLASNEQFF.